This entry features one T cell receptor (beta chain) sequence. This entry belongs to a study of OX40 agonist ivuxolimab in advanced cancers. The CDR3 has 13 amino acids. V shed 2 bases and J shed 5 bases, with 7 bases lying between them. Germline V lookup: CDR1 KGHSH, CDR2 LQKENI. Only in-frame clones appear in the TCRdb table, and some are missing; sequencing was by immunoSEQ multiplex PCR. The sample has about 98,000 clones; 70% to 90% are singletons. Material: CD4+ or CD8+ T cells sorted from blood, obtained in a trial of the OX40 agonist ivuxolimab. The clonotype comes from an adult with an advanced solid tumor such as melanoma, head and neck, liver or kidney cancer. The rearrangement joins TRBV18 to TRBJ1-5; D gene ambiguous. This CDR3 is CASSPDKDQPQHF. The CDR3 nucleotides read TGTGCCAGCTCACCAGACAAGGATCAGCCCCAGCATTTT.